Below, 26 T cell receptor beta chains from the same sample are listed, as sequenced in a study of T cells in Graves' hyperthyroidism and ophthalmopathy. Amplified TCR beta CDR3 regions came from RNA transcripts. TCR CDR3 underwent first-round RT-PCR with the HTBI primer set. TCRdb itself ran the multiplex PCR reads through MiXCR, one entry per CDR3 protein. The sample includes a few hundred thousand distinct CDR3 sequences, 15% to 20% of them seen just once. Sample: blood. Receptors were obtained from a woman aged 45-60 years with Graves' hyperthyroidism.

At least ten counts were recorded for this clonotype. The V call is TRBV29-1, the J call TRBJ2-3, with 10 bases fitting TRBD1. With 7 bases clipped from V and 2 bases from J, the junction kept 12 bases outside the gene matches. The germline CDR1 and CDR2 sequences are SQVTM and ANQGSEA. The CDR3 has 16 residues. CDR3 region: CSAGRQGARDTDTQYF. As DNA, the CDR3 is TGCAGCGCCGGGCGACAGGGGGCGCGGGACACAGATACGCAGTATTTT.

This clonotype was picked up many times. CDR3 sequence: CASSWPGHHLYNEQFF. For the CDR3, the DNA is TGTGCCAGCAGCTGGCCGGGACACCACCTGTATAATGAGCAGTTCTTC. The rearrangement links TRBV5-5 to TRBJ2-1, with D perhaps matching TRBD1 (6 bases). This CDR3 region has 16 residues. Germline V gene data show CDR1 as SGHKS and CDR2 as YYEKEE (reference sequence). The germline V and J ends were trimmed by 3 bases and 7 bases, with 20 bases remaining between them.

This clonotype came up many times. The chain carries TRBV4-1 and TRBJ2-3, with D hard to call. This CDR3 is 14 amino acids long. Between the trimmed V and J ends, which lost 2 bases and 1 base, there was a span of 7 bases. Per the germline V gene, CDR1 is MGHRA and CDR2 is YSYEKL. The CDR3 DNA follows: TGCGCCAGCAGCCAAAGGCAGGGCACAGATACGCAGTATTTT. Translated: CASSQRQGTDTQYF.

This clonotype showed up many times. The J gene is TRBJ1-1, the V gene TRBV27; TRBD1 agrees at 8 bases. The junction had 12 bases not matched to a gene; V was cut back by 5 bases and J by 1 base. The germline V gene has CDR1 MNHEY and CDR2 SMNVEV (reference sequence). There are 17 residues in the CDR3. The CDR3, as DNA: TGTGCCAGCAGTCGGCGAGGACAGGGCTCGGAGAACACTGAAGCTTTCTTT. Translating it yields CASSRRGQGSENTEAFF.

The rearrangement uses TRBV20-1 and TRBJ2-7; 9 nucleotides line up with TRBD2. The length of the CDR3 is 13 residues. The junction had 3 bases not matched to a gene; V was cut back by 5 bases and J by 1 base. Germline CDR1 reads DFQATT; CDR2 reads SNEGSKA (reference sequence). The CDR3 sequence is CSAPTSGSYEQYF. In nucleotides, the CDR3 is TGCAGTGCTCCGACTAGCGGATCCTACGAGCAGTACTTC.

This clonotype has only a few counts. The chain joins TRBV19 to TRBJ1-1; 8 bases agree with TRBD1. The CDR3 consists of 15 residues. The V segment lost 4 bases and the J segment 0 bases; nucleotides outside the gene matches: 4. Germline V gene data show CDR1 as LNHDA and CDR2 as SQIVND (reference sequence). In nucleotides, the CDR3 is TGTGCCAGTAGTAATGGACAGGGATTGAACACTGAAGCTTTCTTT. This gives the protein CASSNGQGLNTEAFF.

This clonotype has at least ten counts. The genes are TRBV28 and TRBJ2-3, with 11 bases that match TRBD2. V lost 6 bases to trimming and J lost 3 bases; unmatched junction nucleotides: 5. Germline V lookup: CDR1 MDHEN, CDR2 SYDVKM. This CDR3 comprises 15 residues. Here the CDR3 DNA reads TGTGCCAGCAGGGAACTAGCGGGAGTGACAGATACGCAGTATTTT. Amino acid sequence: CASRELAGVTDTQYF.

The chain carries TRBV27 and TRBJ2-1; D may be TRBD1 or TRBD2 (7 bases each). The CDR3 contains 18 residues. The V end lost 6 bases, the J end lost 5 bases, and 26 bases lay between the germline ends. Germline V gene sequence: CDR1 MNHEY, CDR2 SMNVEV (reference sequence). The CDR3 DNA sequence: TGTGCCAGCAGCGCGACAGGGAGGGGGGCATGGGGGCACAATGAGCAGTTCTTC. Translated, it gives CASSATGRGAWGHNEQFF.

The genes are TRBV13 and TRBJ1-3; D remains unclear. Germline V gene data show CDR1 as PRHDT and CDR2 as FYEKMQ (reference sequence). The CDR3 extends over 12 amino acids. Trimming removed 9 bases at V and 4 bases at J, with 10 bases between. The CDR3 nucleotides are TGTGCCAGTACCTTATGGGGAAACACCATATATTTT. Translated, it gives CASTLWGNTIYF.

The chain employs TRBV5-4 and TRBJ2-2, with D uncertain. This CDR3 region has 13 residues. Deletions cut 0 bases from V and 7 bases from J, with 7 bases between. CDR1 and CDR2 (germline): SGHNT, YYREEE (reference sequence). CDR3 sequence reads: CASSLGRVGELFF. CDR3 DNA sequence: TGTGCCAGCAGCTTGGGTCGGGTCGGGGAGCTGTTTTTT.

The chain uses TRBV9 and TRBJ2-3; 9 bases map to TRBD2. Germline loops: CDR1 SGDLS, CDR2 YYNGEE. The CDR3 sequence is 18 residues long. V gave up 0 bases and J gave up 3 bases; unmatched junction bases: 11. The DNA of the CDR3 is TGTGCCAGCAGCGTAGGAGGCGGTGGCGGGGGGGCTACAGATACGCAGTATTTT. It codes for CASSVGGGGGGATDTQYF.

There are a few counts of this clonotype. This sequence joins TRBV20-1 and TRBJ2-3; the match to TRBD2 covers 11 bases. This CDR3 comprises 12 residues. Germline loops: CDR1 DFQATT, CDR2 SNEGSKA (reference sequence). The CDR3 protein is CRVAGGLDTQYF. DNA for the CDR3: TGCAGGGTAGCGGGGGGGCTGGATACGCAGTATTTT.

This clonotype was observed a few times. V gene TRBV20-1 combines with J gene TRBJ1-5; unclear D gene. CDR3 length: 12 residues. Per germline, CDR1 DFQATT and CDR2 SNEGSKA (reference sequence). V dropped 4 bases and J dropped 3 bases, with 7 bases sitting between them. CDR3: CSAKGVNQPQHF. CDR3 nucleotides: TGCAGTGCTAAGGGAGTCAATCAGCCCCAGCATTTT.

The chain employs TRBV6-5 and TRBJ1-1; D not certain. In germline, CDR1 is MNHEY, CDR2 SVGAGI. This CDR3 has 13 residues. V was clipped by 0 bases and J by 3 bases, with 5 bases between them. The CDR3 DNA reads as TGTGCCAGCAGTTACTCGGGTCACACTGAAGCTTTCTTT. Its protein is CASSYSGHTEAFF.

This sequence joins TRBV6-2 or TRBV6-3 and TRBJ1-3; D is possibly TRBD1 (5 bases). This CDR3 spans 17 amino acids. The germline gives CDR1 MNHEY, CDR2 SVGEGT. V was pared by 4 bases and J by 0 bases, with 16 bases between. CDR3 amino acids: CASSWDSTPRSGNTIYF. In DNA, the CDR3 is TGTGCCAGCAGTTGGGACTCCACTCCCCGCTCTGGAAACACCATATATTTT.

The chain combines TRBV5-1 with TRBJ1-6; D not resolved. Looked up from germline, CDR1 is SGHRS and CDR2 is YFSETQ. Between the trimmed V and J ends, which lost 2 bases and 6 bases, there was a span of 9 bases. The CDR3 is 14 amino acids. This chain's CDR3 is CASSFLESNSPLHF. CDR3 bases: TGCGCCAGCAGCTTCCTCGAATCTAATTCACCCCTCCACTTT.

The DNA of the CDR3 is TGCAGTGCTATTACAAGGGGTAATCAGCCCCAGCATTTT. Translation gives CSAITRGNQPQHF. This chain connects TRBV20-1 to TRBJ1-5, with D possibly matching TRBD1 (5 bases). V gave up 4 bases and J gave up 4 bases, with 11 bases separating them. The CDR3 consists of 13 residues. Germline V lookup: CDR1 DFQATT, CDR2 SNEGSKA (reference sequence).

There are many counts of this clonotype. This chain connects TRBV28 to TRBJ2-5, with 16 nucleotides matching TRBD2. Unmatched junction bases numbered 11, after V lost 5 bases and J lost 2 bases. CDR1 MDHEN and CDR2 SYDVKM come from the germline V gene. The CDR3 runs to 19 residues. CDR3 in DNA: TGTGCCAGCAGTGGGGGGAGAGGGACTAGCGGGAGGGGGCAAGAGACCCAGTACTTC. Protein product: CASSGGRGTSGRGQETQYF. Full variable domain (outside the CDR3, taken from reference TRBV28 and TRBJ2-5): DVKVTQSSRYLVKRTGEKVFLECVQDMDHENMFWYRQDPGLGLRLIYFSYDVKMKEKGDIPEGYSVSREKKERFSLILESASTNQTSMYLCASSGGRGTSGRGQETQYFGPGTRLLVL.

The chain uses TRBV6-2 or TRBV6-3 and TRBJ1-2, with TRBD1 matching over 9 bases. From germline, CDR1 is MNHEY and CDR2 SVGEGT. This CDR3 comprises 14 residues. Trimming cost V 2 bases and J 10 bases; bases outside gene matches: 8. For the CDR3, the DNA is TGTGCCAGCAGTTACAGGGGACAGGGTCTTATCTACACCTTC. Protein sequence: CASSYRGQGLIYTF.

V gene TRBV29-1 combines with J gene TRBJ2-1, with 8 bases fitting TRBD1. The CDR3 spans 16 residues. Germline assignment: CDR1 SQVTM and CDR2 ANQGSEA. V was clipped by 3 bases and J by 3 bases; unmatched bases: 10. CDR3 sequence reads: CSVEGTGGEVYNEQFF. For the CDR3, the DNA is TGCAGCGTTGAGGGAACAGGGGGTGAAGTCTACAATGAGCAGTTCTTC.

The V gene is TRBV20-1, the J gene TRBJ1-6; D is unresolved. V was cut by 0 bases and J by 10 bases, with 10 bases left in between. The CDR3 is made up of 13 amino acids. Germline V CDR1 and CDR2: DFQATT, SNEGSKA (reference sequence). CDR3 DNA: TGCAGTGCTAGAGATCATTCTGGATCACCCCTCCACTTT. Its protein product is CSARDHSGSPLHF.

This chain joins TRBV20-1 and TRBJ2-7; D unresolved. Germline V gene data show CDR1 as DFQATT and CDR2 as SNEGSKA (reference sequence). The V end lost 6 bases, the J end lost 7 bases, and 19 bases lay between the germline ends. There are 13 residues in the CDR3. The CDR3 coding sequence is TGCAGTGCGGAGACCGTCGGGCTTGGGGAGCAGTACTTC. It is translated as CSAETVGLGEQYF.

This chain connects TRBV6-2 or TRBV6-3 to TRBJ2-1; D remains unclear. Germline V gene data show CDR1 as MNHEY and CDR2 as SVGEGT. V dropped 9 bases and J dropped 2 bases, with 17 bases sitting between them. The CDR3 consists of 15 residues. CDR3 in DNA: TGTGCCAGTAAAGAAGACTCCCCCACCTACAATGAGCAGTTCTTC. As protein: CASKEDSPTYNEQFF.

With respect to this clonotype: Given a much more abundant clone one base away, this may be a read error. The rearrangement uses TRBV5-1 and TRBJ2-1; 12 nucleotides line up with TRBD2. Trimming cost V 9 bases and J 8 bases; bases outside gene matches: 9. The CDR3 spans 14 residues. Germline V lookup: CDR1 SGHRS, CDR2 YFSETQ. The CDR3 bases are TGCGCCATCCTAGCGGGAGGGCCTATGGATGAGCAGTTCTTC. Translating gives CAILAGGPMDEQFF.

This clonotype was seen at least ten times. This rearrangement joins TRBV3-1 to TRBJ2-7, with 8 nucleotides matching TRBD1. After removal of 6 bases from V and 6 bases from J, the junction contained 4 bases not matched to a gene. This CDR3 is built from 12 residues. Germline V CDR1 and CDR2: LGHDT, YNNKEL (reference sequence). In DNA form, the CDR3 reads TGTGCCAGCAGACACACAGGGGGCGAGCAGTACTTC. Its translation: CASRHTGGEQYF.

DNA of the CDR3: TGTGCCATCAAGGACCATAGCTCTGGAAACACCATATATTTT. Protein: CAIKDHSSGNTIYF. V is TRBV10-3 and J is TRBJ1-3; no definite D call. This CDR3 spans 14 amino acids. V dropped 7 bases and J dropped 0 bases, with 10 bases sitting between them. Germline lookup yields CDR1 ENHRY and CDR2 SYGVKD.